These T cell receptor beta chains were read from a single sample in a study of blood T cell repertoires in COVID-19. Only in-frame clones appear in the TCRdb table, and some are missing; sequencing was by immunoSEQ multiplex PCR. Of about 170,000 clones listed, approximately 84% were seen once; the top ten hold approximately 12%. The sequenced sample was PBMCs or T cells enriched from blood (not recorded which). The receptors derive from a middle-aged man who had recovered from COVID-19. The CDR3 runs from the conserved cysteine through the conserved F or W. D genes are given only for firm matches. For some rows the clone size is stated as once, few or many, or as a class when expanded; others skip it.

NA | TRBJ2-3 | TRBV2 | NA | TGTGCCAGCGGGGGGGCGGGCGCAGATACGCAGTATTTT | CASGGAGADTQYF
NA | TRBJ1-4 | TRBV5-1 | TRBD1 | TGCGCCAGCAGCTCCGGGACAGGGGGAGGCGTGAATGAAAAACTGTTTTTT | CASSSGTGGGVNEKLFF
NA | TRBJ2-3 | TRBV7-2 | NA | TGTGCCAGCAGCTTCACGGGGACAGATACGCAGTATTTT | CASSFTGTDTQYF
NA | TRBJ2-7 | TRBV4-2 | NA | TGTGCCAGCAGCCGCTACAGGGACGAGCAGTACTTC | CASSRYRDEQYF
once | TRBJ1-4 | TRBV11-2 | NA | TGTGCCAGCAGCTTAGGCGGACTCCCCGGGGAAAAACTGTTTTTT | CASSLGGLPGEKLFF
NA | TRBJ2-7 | TRBV9 | NA | TGTGCCAGCAGCGTAGACCTAGAAACTTACGAGCAGTACTTC | CASSVDLETYEQYF
few | TRBJ1-5 | TRBV2 | NA | TGTGCCAGCAGTCCCCAGGCCTCGGGCAATCAGCCCCAGCATTTT | CASSPQASGNQPQHF
NA | TRBJ1-2 | TRBV11-3 | NA | TGTGCCAGCAGTTTCACGGGGGGCTATGGCTACACCTTC | CASSFTGGYGYTF
once | TRBJ1-2 | TRBV30 | NA | TGTGCCTGGATTCGGGGGGGGATCTATGGCTACACCTTC | CAWIRGGIYGYTF
NA | TRBJ1-1 | TRBV7-9 | NA | TGTGCCAGCAGCTTAGCGGGGGCCAGAAAAGAAGCTTTCTTT | CASSLAGARKEAFF
NA | TRBJ2-1 | TRBV5-1 | TRBD2 | TGCGCCAGCAGCTTGGAACTAGCGGGGAACAATGAGCAGTTCTTC | CASSLELAGNNEQFF
NA | TRBJ1-5 | TRBV19 | TRBD1 | TGTGCCAGTAGTTATGACAGGGGGCGAGGCAATCAGCCCCAGCATTTT | CASSYDRGRGNQPQHF
NA | TRBJ1-2 | TRBV5-6 | NA | TGTGCCAGCAGCCCGGAGGGGAGGTATGGCTACACCTTC | CASSPEGRYGYTF
NA | TRBJ2-5 | TRBV19 | TRBD2 | TGTGCCAGTAGTATCATCCCGGGGGGCCAAGAGACCCAGTACTTC | CASSIIPGGQETQYF
NA | TRBJ2-3 | TRBV5-8 | NA | TGTGCCAGCAGCTTGGGGCGGGGCAGCACAGATACGCAGTATTTT | CASSLGRGSTDTQYF
NA | TRBJ1-4 | TRBV3-1/TRBV3-2 | NA | TGTGCCAGCAGCGTGCGGGGCCGAGGTGTGAAAAAACTGTTTTTT | CASSVRGRGVKKLFF
NA | TRBJ1-6 | TRBV3-1/TRBV3-2 | NA | TGTGCCAGCAGCCAAGAAAGGGGGGGTTCCTTTAATTCACCCCTCCACTTT | CASSQERGGSFNSPLHF
NA | TRBJ1-2 | TRBV18 | NA | TGTGCCAGCTCGCCCCCAATGGTCCCTCGGGGGGGCTACACCTTC | CASSPPMVPRGGYTF
NA | TRBJ1-2 | TRBV3-1/TRBV3-2 | NA | TGTGCCAGCAGCCAAGTTGTCGGTGGTAGAAGCTACACCTTC | CASSQVVGGRSYTF
NA | TRBJ1-2 | TRBV4-2 | NA | TGTGCCAGCAGCCAAGAATTGCAAGGGGTTCGGGGCTACACCTTC | CASSQELQGVRGYTF
once | TRBJ1-4 | TRBV2 | TRBD1 | TGTGCCAGCAGTGAACTACGGGACAGTGTGGAGAAACTGTTTTTT | CASSELRDSVEKLFF
NA | TRBJ2-3 | TRBV28 | TRBD2 | TGTGCCAGCAGGAGAACTAGCGGGGGCACAGATACGCAGTATTTT | CASRRTSGGTDTQYF
few | TRBJ2-2 | TRBV6-1 | TRBD1 | TGTGCCAGCAGTGAATATAGGGGACAGGGACTCAGGGAGCTGTTTTTT | CASSEYRGQGLRELFF
NA | TRBJ2-7 | TRBV5-1 | NA | TGCGCCAGCAGCTTGAGAGGGTACGAGCAGTACTTC | CASSLRGYEQYF
NA | TRBJ1-2 | TRBV2 | TRBD1 | TGTGCCAGCAATAAACAGGGGGCCGCTAACTATGGCTACACCTTC | CASNKQGAANYGYTF
once | TRBJ1-1 | TRBV3-1/TRBV3-2 | NA | TGTGCCAGCAGCCAGTTGGGGAGAACTGAAGCTTTCTTT | CASSQLGRTEAFF
NA | TRBJ2-7 | TRBV4-1 | TRBD1 | TGCGCCAGCAGCCAAGACGGACGACAGGGGGCAAGGTACGAGCAGTACTTC | CASSQDGRQGARYEQYF
NA | TRBJ1-2 | TRBV5-8 | TRBD1 | TGTGCCAGCAGCCCGAGGACAGGGGGAATCTATGGCTACACCTTC | CASSPRTGGIYGYTF
NA | TRBJ2-6 | TRBV3-1/TRBV3-2 | NA | TGTGCCAGCAGCCAACAGGGGGCCAACGTCCTGACTTTC | CASSQQGANVLTF
NA | TRBJ2-1 | TRBV30 | NA | TGTGCTATCATCAGGGCAGGGAACTACAATGAGCAGTTCTTC | CAIIRAGNYNEQFF
NA | TRBJ2-5 | TRBV7-6 | NA | TGTGCCAGCAGCTTAGCCTTGGGGCCAGGGCAAGAGACCCAGTACTTC | CASSLALGPGQETQYF
many | TRBJ1-1 | TRBV7-8 | TRBD1 | TGTGCCAGCAGCAAGCGACAGGGGATCGCTGAAGCTTTCTTT | CASSKRQGIAEAFF
NA | TRBJ1-5 | TRBV5-5 | NA | TGTGCCAGCAGCTTACAGGTAGGGAATCAGCCCCAGCATTTT | CASSLQVGNQPQHF
NA | TRBJ1-4 | TRBV19 | TRBD1 | TGTGCCAGCCGAGGGACAGTGGATGAAAAACTGTTTTTT | CASRGTVDEKLFF
NA | TRBJ2-7 | TRBV7-2 | NA | TGTGCCAGCAGCTTAGGACAGGAGCCCTACGAGCAGTACTTC | CASSLGQEPYEQYF
NA | TRBJ2-3 | TRBV6-5 | NA | TGTGCCAGCAGCAACTTCCGCAGGAACGCAGATACGCAGTATTTT | CASSNFRRNADTQYF
NA | TRBJ1-5 | TRBV2 | TRBD1 | TGTGCCAGCACTACAGGGGGCGTAAATAATCAGCCCCAGCATTTT | CASTTGGVNNQPQHF
NA | TRBJ1-1 | TRBV28 | NA | TGTGCCAGCAGTCCCCCCAGGATGAACACTGAAGCTTTCTTT | CASSPPRMNTEAFF
NA | TRBJ2-3 | TRBV19 | NA | TGTGCCAGTAGTACGACCAGGGGGGTCAAGGATACGCAGTATTTT | CASSTTRGVKDTQYF
NA | TRBJ1-1 | TRBV27 | NA | TGTGCCAGCACCCGGAGGGCAGGGTCCATGTCGTCCACTGAAGCTTTCTTT | CASTRRAGSMSSTEAFF
NA | TRBJ1-1 | TRBV7-3 | NA | TGTGCCAGCAGCTCACTCAGCGAAAACACTGAAGCTTTCTTT | CASSSLSENTEAFF
NA | TRBJ1-1 | TRBV7-9 | TRBD1 | TGTGCCAGCAGCTATGAGGGGGCCCCGAACACTGAAGCTTTCTTT | CASSYEGAPNTEAFF
NA | TRBJ2-2 | TRBV6-4 | NA | TGTGCCAGCAGTGACGGGCAGGGGAGCACCGGGGAGCTGTTTTTT | CASSDGQGSTGELFF
NA | TRBJ2-3 | TRBV3-1/TRBV3-2 | NA | TGTGCCAGCAGCCAAAAGGGATCCGGGAGTGATACGCAGTATTTT | CASSQKGSGSDTQYF